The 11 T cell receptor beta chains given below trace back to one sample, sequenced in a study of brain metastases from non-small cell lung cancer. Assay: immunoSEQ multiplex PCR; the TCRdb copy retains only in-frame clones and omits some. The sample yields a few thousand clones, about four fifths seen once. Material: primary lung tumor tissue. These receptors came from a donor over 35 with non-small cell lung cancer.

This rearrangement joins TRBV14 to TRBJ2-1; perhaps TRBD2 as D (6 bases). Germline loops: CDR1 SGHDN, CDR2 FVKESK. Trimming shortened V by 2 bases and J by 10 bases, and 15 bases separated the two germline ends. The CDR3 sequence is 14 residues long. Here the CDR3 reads CASSQLGLLKEQFF. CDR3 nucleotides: TGTGCCAGCAGCCAACTGGGACTCCTAAAAGAGCAGTTCTTC.

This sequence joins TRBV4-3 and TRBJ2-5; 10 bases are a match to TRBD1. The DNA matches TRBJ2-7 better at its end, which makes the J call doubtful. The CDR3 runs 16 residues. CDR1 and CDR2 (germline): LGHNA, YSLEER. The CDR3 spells CASSWGGTGESYEQYF. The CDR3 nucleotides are TGCGCCAGCAGCTGGGGGGGGACAGGGGAATCCTACGAGCAGTACTTC.

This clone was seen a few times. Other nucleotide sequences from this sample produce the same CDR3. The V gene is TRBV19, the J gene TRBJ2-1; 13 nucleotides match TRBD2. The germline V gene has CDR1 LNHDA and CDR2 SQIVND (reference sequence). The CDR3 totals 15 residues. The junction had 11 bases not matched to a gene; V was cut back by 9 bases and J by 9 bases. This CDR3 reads CASTHGTSGTREQFF. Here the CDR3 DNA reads TGTGCCAGCACGCACGGGACTAGCGGGACACGTGAGCAGTTCTTC. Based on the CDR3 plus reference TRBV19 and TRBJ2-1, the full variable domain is DGGITQSPKYLFRKEGQNVTLSCEQNLNHDAMYWYRQDPGQGLRLIYYSQIVNDFQKGDIAEGYSVSREKKESFPLTVTSAQKNPTAFYLCASTHGTSGTREQFFGPGTRLTVL.

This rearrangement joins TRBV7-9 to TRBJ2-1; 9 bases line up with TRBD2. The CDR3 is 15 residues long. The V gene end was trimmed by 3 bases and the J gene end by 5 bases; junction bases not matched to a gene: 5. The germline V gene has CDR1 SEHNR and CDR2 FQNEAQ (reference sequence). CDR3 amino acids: CASSFILAGDNEQFF. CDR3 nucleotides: TGTGCCAGCAGCTTTATATTAGCGGGGGACAATGAGCAGTTCTTC.

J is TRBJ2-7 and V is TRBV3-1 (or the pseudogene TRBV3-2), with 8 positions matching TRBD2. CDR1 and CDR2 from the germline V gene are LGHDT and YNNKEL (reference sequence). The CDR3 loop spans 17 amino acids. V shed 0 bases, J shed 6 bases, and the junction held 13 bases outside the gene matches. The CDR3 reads CASSQDKMKRGYLEQYF. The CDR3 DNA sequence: TGTGCCAGCAGCCAAGATAAGATGAAGCGGGGGTATCTCGAGCAGTACTTC.

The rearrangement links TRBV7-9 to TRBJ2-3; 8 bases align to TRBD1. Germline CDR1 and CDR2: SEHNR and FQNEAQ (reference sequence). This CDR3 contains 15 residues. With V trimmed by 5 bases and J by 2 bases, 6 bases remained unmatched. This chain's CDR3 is CASSLETGDTDTQYF. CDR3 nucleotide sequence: TGTGCCAGCAGCCTCGAGACAGGGGACACAGATACGCAGTATTTT.

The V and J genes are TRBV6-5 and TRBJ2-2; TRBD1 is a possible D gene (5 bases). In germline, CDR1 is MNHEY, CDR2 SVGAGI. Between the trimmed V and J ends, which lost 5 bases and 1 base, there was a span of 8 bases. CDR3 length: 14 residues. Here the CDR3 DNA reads TGTGCCAGCAGTCAGGGTTGGAACACCGGGGAGCTGTTTTTT. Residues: CASSQGWNTGELFF.

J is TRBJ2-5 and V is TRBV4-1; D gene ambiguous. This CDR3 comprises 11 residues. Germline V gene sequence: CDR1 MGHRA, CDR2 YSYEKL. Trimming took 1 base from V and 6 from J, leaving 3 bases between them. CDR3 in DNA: TGCGCCAGCAGCCAAGGAAAGACCCAGTACTTC. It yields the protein CASSQGKTQYF.

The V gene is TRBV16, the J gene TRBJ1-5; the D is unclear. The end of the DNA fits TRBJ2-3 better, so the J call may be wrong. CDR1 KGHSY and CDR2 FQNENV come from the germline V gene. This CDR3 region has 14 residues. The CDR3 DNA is TGTGCCAGCAGCCAATCGATGGGCAATCAGCCCCAGTATTTT. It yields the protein CASSQSMGNQPQYF.

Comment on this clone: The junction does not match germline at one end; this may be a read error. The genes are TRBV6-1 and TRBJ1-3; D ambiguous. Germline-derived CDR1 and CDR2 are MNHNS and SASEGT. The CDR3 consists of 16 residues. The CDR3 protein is CTSNERGFFSGNTIYF. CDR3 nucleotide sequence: TGTACCAGCAATGAAAGAGGGTTCTTCTCTGGAAACACCATATATTTT.

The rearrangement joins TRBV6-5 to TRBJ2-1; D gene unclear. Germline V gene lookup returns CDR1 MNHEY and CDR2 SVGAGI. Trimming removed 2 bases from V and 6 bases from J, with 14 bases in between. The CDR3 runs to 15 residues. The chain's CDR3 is CASSYPTLDGNEQFF. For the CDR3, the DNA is TGTGCCAGCAGTTACCCTACTTTGGACGGCAATGAGCAGTTCTTC.